This T cell receptor (beta chain) was identified in a study of shared clonotypes between healthy human individuals. As for the study in general: Each donor had three CD4 naive, three CD4 memory, two CD8 naive and one CD8 memory plate. Study-wide results and limits: Sequencing depth was expected to affect clonotype sharing among donors. About 5% of naive CD4 clonotypes were shared across a handful of donors.

CDR3 length: 13 amino acids. CDR1 and CDR2 (germline): SEHNR, FQNEAQ (reference sequence). The V and J ends lost 5 bases and 9 bases respectively, with 14 bases between them. On this clone: Its cognate antigen is unknown.

This table comes from immunoSEQ multiplex PCR, and its TCRdb copy is limited to in-frame clones, with some not included. The table lists under 2,000,000 clones, just under 95% of them singletons. Naive CD8 populations comprised CD45RO-negative cells positively selected for CCR7, excluding terminally differentiated effector memory CD45RA+ cells. This sequence joins TRBV7-9 and TRBJ2-1; D is possibly TRBD2 (5 bases). This receptor was taken from a man younger than 30 in good health. Input material: naive CD8+ T cells sorted from blood. For the CDR3, the DNA is TGTGCCAGCAGCCCCTCTAGCTTCGGTGAGCAGTTCTTC. It specifies CASSPSSFGEQFF.